This entry describes one T cell receptor beta chain. Time point here: peripheral blood 6 weeks after treatment start. These data come from a study of PD-L1 blockade in urothelial cancer. Assay used: immunoSEQ multiplex PCR; TCRdb lists only in-frame clones, some missing. The sample consists of more than 90,000 clones, approximately 87% of them appearing once. This TCR derives from a man in his sixties or seventies with urothelial cancer. Sequencing was performed on PBMCs, taken around atezolizumab (anti-PD-L1) treatment.

CDR3 in DNA: TGTGCCAGCAGTGCCACCCCCCATCCATGGCGGGGGCCTAACACCGGGGAGCTGTTTTTT. It translates to CASSATPHPWRGPNTGELFF. This chain joins TRBV6-1 and TRBJ2-2; tentatively, D is TRBD2 (7 bases). The CDR3 loop spans 20 amino acids. The germline V gene has CDR1 MNHNS and CDR2 SASEGT. Trimming removed 4 bases at V and 2 bases at J, with 26 bases between.